The source of this TCR beta chain is a study of early T cells in non-severe SARS-CoV-2 infection. Overall study findings and caveats: The matching step, a VDJdb search, favored anti-spike CD8 responses and missed private and CD4 specificities.

This clonotype was seen a handful of times. What it recognizes is unknown. In the library, individual cDNA molecules carried attached unique molecular identifiers. TCRdb reanalysed the 5' RACE reads using MiXCR and keeps one entry per CDR3 protein. The sample records around 46,000 distinct CDR3 sequences, over 5% being singletons. Sequenced sample: whole blood. This sequence was found in an adult who was a healthcare worker with PCR-confirmed SARS-CoV-2 infection or an uninfected control (not recorded which).

CDR3 sequence: CATSDGTANTEAFF. In nucleotides, the CDR3 is TGTGCCACCAGTGACGGGACGGCGAACACTGAAGCTTTCTTT. The J gene is TRBJ1-1, the V gene TRBV24-1, with D possibly matching TRBD1 (5 bases). Germline V gene data show CDR1 as KGHDR and CDR2 as SFDVKD. The V end lost 4 bases, the J end lost 1 base, and 9 bases lay between the germline ends. The CDR3 sequence is 14 residues long.